This T cell receptor beta chain was documented in a study of CD8 T cells in ankylosing spondylitis. In regard to this clonotype: The antigen is undetermined.

TCRdb re-called the 5' RACE reads through MiXCR, storing one row per CDR3 protein. This repertoire shows about 350,000 distinct CDR3 sequences, roughly 22% found once; its top ten account for roughly 14%. Per the germline V gene, CDR1 is SQVTM and CDR2 is ANQGSEA. The CDR3 is made up of 14 amino acids. V was trimmed by 0 bases and J by 6 bases, leaving 15 bases between them. Study-wide results and limits: Ankylosing spondylitis blood appeared to carry a characteristic TCR beta motif of seven to nine highly homologous variants.

The sequencing sample was made of blood, either unsorted or a sorted T cell fraction (not recorded which). The receptor's source is a male donor with ankylosing spondylitis or in good health (not recorded which). The gene calls are TRBV29-1 and TRBJ2-7, with D possibly being TRBD1 (6 bases). This CDR3 is CSVEEGRGSGEQYF. The DNA for the CDR3 is TGCAGCGTTGAAGAGGGCAGGGGTTCAGGCGAGCAGTACTTC.